This TCR beta chain comes out of a study of CD4 T cells in relation to SARS-CoV-2 and coronaviruses. Study-level information: Shared crossreactive spike epitopes were mapped to their HLA restriction.

Some clones are missing from TCRdb's copy, which holds only in-frame ones; the method was immunoSEQ multiplex PCR. The data contain some 40,000 clones, roughly 83% of them singletons. Naive and memory CD4+ T cells came from enriched cryopreserved PBMCs. For roughly 11 days, roughly 100,000 sorted CD4+ cells grew with T cell-depleted PBMCs and CEF. Trimming pared 6 bases from V and 2 bases from J, leaving 14 bases between. Germline V gene data show CDR1 as MDHEN and CDR2 as SYDVKM. The CDR3 has 15 residues. A remark on this clone: Its cognate antigen is unknown.

This clonotype originated in an adult with COVID-19. The sequenced sample consisted of naive CD4+ T cells from PBMCs, cultured in vitro. Subset specified: naive CD4+ T cells isolated by negative enrichment. The V gene is TRBV28, the J gene TRBJ2-1, with D perhaps given as TRBD1 or TRBD2 (5 bases each). This chain's CDR3 is CASSFQRGPYNEQFF. CDR3 bases: TGTGCCAGCAGCTTTCAACGGGGCCCCTACAATGAGCAGTTCTTC.